What follows is one T cell receptor (beta chain) and its context. Its antigen is still unknown. Base qualities are not recorded, but no much larger clone differs from it by a single base. V is reduced by 7 bases and J by 2 bases, leaving a spacing of 15 bases between them. Via the germline V gene (reference sequence), CDR1 is LNHDA and CDR2 SQIVND. The CDR3 numbers 14 residues from cysteine through phenylalanine. The sequence is cut down to CDR3 DNA, 42 bases in frame from base 1. This specimen comes from a study of sequential checkpoint blockade in melanoma (dated by TCRdb to between 2017 and 2020). About the investigation overall: In a 1:1 randomization, patients received either first-line nivolumab then ipilimumab (arm A) or ipilimumab then nivolumab (arm B). Maintenance nivolumab came after each of the two trial sequences. Study-level results and caveats: Validation of the response-prediction model combining TCR metrics and mutation burden is needed in larger, independent patient cohorts.

TCRbeta CDR3 regions were immunosequenced from genomic DNA with the immunoSEQ Assay. Before high-throughput sequencing, genomic DNA was amplified using bias-controlled multiplex PCR. As for the authors' bioinformatics: To quantify the absolute abundance of each unique TCRbeta CDR3 region, the sequences were collapsed and filtered. Clonality, defined as 1 minus Pielou's evenness, was calculated using only productive rearrangements. A previously published method was used to identify clones whose frequencies were significantly greater in on-treatment samples than in baseline samples. TCRdb took this table from immuneACCESS and kept in-frame rearrangements with V and J called. Such tables lack part of the clones; where checked against another copy, unresolved V genes explain under half of the gap, and the rest is unexplained. That table gives V, J and clone size, and the DNA gave D and trimming. The sample includes approximately 23,000 clones, with around 86% observed a single time. More than 25% of the sample is in the top ten clones.

The sample's treatment or condition, from its label and the paper: randomized to nivolumab then ipilimumab (arm A) or the reverse (arm B). Prior DNA-damaging chemotherapy had not been received by any trial patient. On a FACS Aria II flow cytometer, live CD3+CD8+ cells that were negative for CD19 and CD56 were sorted from thawed PBMCs. CheckMate 064, a randomized, open-label phase II trial of sequential checkpoint blockade, was the source of the samples, all of which came from patients with melanoma. Peripheral blood mononuclear cells were collected by leukapheresis, purified using Ficoll-Paque, and frozen in human serum containing approximately 9.6% DMSO. Right after sorting, the blood CD3+CD8+ cells were verified to be >95% pure, and DNA extraction followed.

Sample: CD8+ T cells sorted from blood (inferred from file names), taken from a patient given nivolumab and ipilimumab in sequence. The rearrangement joined TRBV19 to TRBJ2-7; a confident D gene designation cannot be given. The clonotype originates from a human donor with melanoma. CDR3 loop: CASINMEHPYEQYF. The sequence in DNA is TGTGCCAGTATCAATATGGAGCACCCCTACGAGCAGTACTTC.